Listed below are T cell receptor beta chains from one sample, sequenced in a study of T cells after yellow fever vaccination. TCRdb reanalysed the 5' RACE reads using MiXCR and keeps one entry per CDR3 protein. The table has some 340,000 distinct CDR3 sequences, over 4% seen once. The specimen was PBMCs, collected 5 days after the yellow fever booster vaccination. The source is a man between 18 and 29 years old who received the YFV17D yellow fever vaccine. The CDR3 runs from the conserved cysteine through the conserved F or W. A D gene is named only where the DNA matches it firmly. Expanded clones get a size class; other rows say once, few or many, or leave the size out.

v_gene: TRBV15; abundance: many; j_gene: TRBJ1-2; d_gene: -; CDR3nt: TGTGCCACCAGCAATGACAGGAGCTATGGCTACACCTTC; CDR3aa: CATSNDRSYGYTF
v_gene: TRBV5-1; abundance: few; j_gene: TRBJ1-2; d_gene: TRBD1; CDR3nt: TGCGCCAGCAGCCCCGAAGGACAGGGATACTATGGCTACACCTTC; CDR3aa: CASSPEGQGYYGYTF
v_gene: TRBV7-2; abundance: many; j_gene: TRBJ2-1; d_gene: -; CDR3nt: TGTGCCAGCAGCCTCCTGGTGGGACTCCAGAACAATGAGCAGTTCTTC; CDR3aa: CASSLLVGLQNNEQFF
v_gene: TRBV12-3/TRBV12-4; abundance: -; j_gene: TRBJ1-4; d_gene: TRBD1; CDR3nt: TGTGCCAGCAGTTTCTTGGAGGGACAGGGCTTAGAAAAACTGTTTTTT; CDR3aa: CASSFLEGQGLEKLFF
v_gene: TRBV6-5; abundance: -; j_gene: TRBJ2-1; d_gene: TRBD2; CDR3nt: TGTGCCAGCAGTTACTCGATTACTAGCGGGGGCCTAGATTTTAATGAGCAGTTCTTC; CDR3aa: CASSYSITSGGLDFNEQFF
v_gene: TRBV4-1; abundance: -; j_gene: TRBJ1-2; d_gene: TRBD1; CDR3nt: TGCGCCAGCAGCCAAGCACGACAGGGGGCAGATGGCTACACCTTC; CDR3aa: CASSQARQGADGYTF
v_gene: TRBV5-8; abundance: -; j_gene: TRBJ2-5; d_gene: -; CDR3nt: TGTGCCAGCAGCTTTGCCCAAGAGACCCAGTACTTC; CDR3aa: CASSFAQETQYF
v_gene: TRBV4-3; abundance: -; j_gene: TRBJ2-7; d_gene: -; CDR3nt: TGCGCCAGCAGCCAAGATCTGGGCCTGGGGGAGCAGTACTTC; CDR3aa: CASSQDLGLGEQYF
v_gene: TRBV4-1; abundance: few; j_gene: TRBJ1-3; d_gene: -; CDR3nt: TGCGCCAGCAGCCAAGAGGGCGCTTCTGGAAACACCATATATTTT; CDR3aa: CASSQEGASGNTIYF
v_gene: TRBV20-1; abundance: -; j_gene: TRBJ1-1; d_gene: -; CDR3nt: TGCAGTGCTAGAGTCGAGGGCGGCACCCCTGAAGCTTTCTTT; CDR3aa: CSARVEGGTPEAFF
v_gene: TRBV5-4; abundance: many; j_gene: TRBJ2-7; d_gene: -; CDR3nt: TGTGCCAGCAGCTTGGGGGTCTCCGCGGGGGAGCAGTACTTC; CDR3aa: CASSLGVSAGEQYF
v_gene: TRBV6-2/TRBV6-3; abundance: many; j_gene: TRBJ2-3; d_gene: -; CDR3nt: TGTGCCAGCAGTTACGGACATTCAAGAGGCACAGATACGCAGTATTTT; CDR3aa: CASSYGHSRGTDTQYF
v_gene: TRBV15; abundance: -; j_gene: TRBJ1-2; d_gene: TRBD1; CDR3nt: TGTGCCACCAGCAGAGCCACAGGGGAGGGCTACACCTTC; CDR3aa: CATSRATGEGYTF
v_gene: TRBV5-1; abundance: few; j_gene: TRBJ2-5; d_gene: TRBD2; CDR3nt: TGCGCCAGCAAAGTAGAAGCGGGGGTTGAGACCCAGTACTTC; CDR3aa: CASKVEAGVETQYF
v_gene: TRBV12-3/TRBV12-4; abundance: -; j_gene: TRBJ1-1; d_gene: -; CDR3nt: TGTGCCAGCAGTTTAGTCTCCCCCGATGAAGCTTTCTTT; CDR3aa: CASSLVSPDEAFF
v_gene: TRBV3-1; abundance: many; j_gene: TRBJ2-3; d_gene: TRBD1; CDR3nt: TGTGCCAGCAGCCAAGGTCGGACAGGGGCGACAGATACGCAGTATTTT; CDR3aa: CASSQGRTGATDTQYF
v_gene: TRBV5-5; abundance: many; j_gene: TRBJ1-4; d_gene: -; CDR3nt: TGTGCCAGCAGCTTGGCTCCGGCATTGGGTAATGAAAAACTGTTTTTT; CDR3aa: CASSLAPALGNEKLFF
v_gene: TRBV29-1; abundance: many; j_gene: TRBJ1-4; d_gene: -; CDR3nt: TGCAGCGCCTCGGGCCAATCAACTAATGAAAAACTGTTTTTT; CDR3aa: CSASGQSTNEKLFF
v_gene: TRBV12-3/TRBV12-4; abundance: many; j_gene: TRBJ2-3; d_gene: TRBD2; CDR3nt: TGTGCCAGCAGTCCCCCACTTCGACTAGCGGGGGCCCTAGGGACGCAGTATTTT; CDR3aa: CASSPPLRLAGALGTQYF
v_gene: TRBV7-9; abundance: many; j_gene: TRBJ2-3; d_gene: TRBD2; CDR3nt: TGTGCCAGCAGCTTAGGGGAGGCGGGAGCCGATACGCAGTATTTT; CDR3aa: CASSLGEAGADTQYF
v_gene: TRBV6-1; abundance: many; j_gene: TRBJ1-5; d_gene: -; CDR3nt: TGTGCCAGCAGTGAAATGGAACAAGAAGGACAGCCCCAGCATTTT; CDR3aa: CASSEMEQEGQPQHF
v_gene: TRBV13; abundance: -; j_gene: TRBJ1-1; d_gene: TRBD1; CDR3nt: TGTGCCAGCAGCCTTCCGGGACAGGGAACGATGAACACTGAAGCTTTCTTT; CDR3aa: CASSLPGQGTMNTEAFF
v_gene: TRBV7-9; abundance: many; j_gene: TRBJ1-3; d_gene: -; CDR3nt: TGTGCCAGCAGCTTTGGAGTGCCTGGAAACACCATATATTTT; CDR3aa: CASSFGVPGNTIYF
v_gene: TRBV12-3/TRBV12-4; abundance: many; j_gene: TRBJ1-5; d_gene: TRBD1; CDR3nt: TGTGCCAGCAGTTTTGGGACAGCTAGCAATCAGCCCCAGCATTTT; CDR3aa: CASSFGTASNQPQHF
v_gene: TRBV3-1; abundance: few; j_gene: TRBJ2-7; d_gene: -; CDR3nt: TGTGCCAGCACCCCGACAGACCTTCCTTACGAGCAGTACTTC; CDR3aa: CASTPTDLPYEQYF
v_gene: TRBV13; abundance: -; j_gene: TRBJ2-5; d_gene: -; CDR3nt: TGTGCCAGCAGCTTAGGACCGGGGCTGCAAGAGACCCAGTACTTC; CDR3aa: CASSLGPGLQETQYF
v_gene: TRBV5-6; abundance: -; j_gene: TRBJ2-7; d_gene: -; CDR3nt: TGTGCCAGCAGCGCCGTAAGCTCCTACGAGCAGTACTTC; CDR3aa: CASSAVSSYEQYF
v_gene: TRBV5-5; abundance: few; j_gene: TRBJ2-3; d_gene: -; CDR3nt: TGTGCCAGCAGCTTGGCGGGCAGGCTTGCAGATACGCAGTATTTT; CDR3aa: CASSLAGRLADTQYF
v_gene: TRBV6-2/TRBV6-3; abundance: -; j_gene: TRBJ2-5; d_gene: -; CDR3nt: TGTGCCAGCATAGAGCGGGCCTACCGGGAGACCCAGTACTTC; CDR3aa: CASIERAYRETQYF
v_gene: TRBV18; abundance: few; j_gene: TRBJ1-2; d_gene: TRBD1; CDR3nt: TGTGCCAGCTCCATATACAGGACAGGGACTAACTATGGCTACACCTTC; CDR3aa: CASSIYRTGTNYGYTF
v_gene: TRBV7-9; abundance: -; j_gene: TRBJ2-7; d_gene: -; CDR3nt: TGTGCCAGCAGCTTAGGGACTACCCTCCGCGAGCAGTACTTC; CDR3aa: CASSLGTTLREQYF
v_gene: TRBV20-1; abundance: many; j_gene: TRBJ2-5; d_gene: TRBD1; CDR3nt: TGCAGTTCCCCGATCCAGGGGGTTATAGAGACCCAGTACTTC; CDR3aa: CSSPIQGVIETQYF
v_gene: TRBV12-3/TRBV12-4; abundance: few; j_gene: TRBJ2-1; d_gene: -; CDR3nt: TGTGCCAGCAGTCAGGGGCTTAATGAGCAGTTCTTC; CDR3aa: CASSQGLNEQFF
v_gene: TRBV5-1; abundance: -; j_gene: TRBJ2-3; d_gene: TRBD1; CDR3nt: TGCGCCAGCAACTTGGGACAGGGTAGGGCAGATACGCAGTATTTT; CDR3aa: CASNLGQGRADTQYF
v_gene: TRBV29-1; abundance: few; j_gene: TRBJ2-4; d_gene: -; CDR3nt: TGCAGCGTTGTACTGCCAATAGCCAAAAACATTCAGTACTTC; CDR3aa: CSVVLPIAKNIQYF
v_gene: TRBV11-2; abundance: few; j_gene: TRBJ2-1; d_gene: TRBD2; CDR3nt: TGTGCCAGCAGCTTAGATAGCGGGTTACTCAATGAGCAGTTCTTC; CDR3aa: CASSLDSGLLNEQFF
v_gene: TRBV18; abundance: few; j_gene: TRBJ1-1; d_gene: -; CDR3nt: TGTGCCAGCTCACCACGGGGGGCTCGGAACACTGAAGCTTTCTTT; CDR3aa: CASSPRGARNTEAFF
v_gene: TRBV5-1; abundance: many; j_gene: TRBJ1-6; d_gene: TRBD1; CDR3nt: TGCGCCAGCAGCGTCCAGGGGGCGCGGACACCCCTCCACTTT; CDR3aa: CASSVQGARTPLHF
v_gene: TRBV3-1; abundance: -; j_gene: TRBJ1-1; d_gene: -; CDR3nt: TGTGCCAGCAGCCAATTTGGTCCCGAAGCTTTCTTT; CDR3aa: CASSQFGPEAFF
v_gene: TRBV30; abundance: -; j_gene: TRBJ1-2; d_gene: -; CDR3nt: TGTGCCTGGGGCCGGGGCCGACCGCGTGGCTACACCTTC; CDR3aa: CAWGRGRPRGYTF
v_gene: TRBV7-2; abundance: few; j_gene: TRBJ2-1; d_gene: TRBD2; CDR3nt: TGTGCCAGCAGCCCCCCGGGGGGAGCGGGGGGGCAGGGTGAGCAGTTCTTC; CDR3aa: CASSPPGGAGGQGEQFF
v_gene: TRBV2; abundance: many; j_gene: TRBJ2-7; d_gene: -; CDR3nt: TGTGCCAGCAGTGAAGCGGCCCTGGGGTACGAGCAGTACTTC; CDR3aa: CASSEAALGYEQYF
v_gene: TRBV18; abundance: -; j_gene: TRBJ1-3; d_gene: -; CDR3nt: TGTGCCAGCTCACCACCCGAAGGGGGGAGCTCTGGAAACACCATATATTTT; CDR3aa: CASSPPEGGSSGNTIYF
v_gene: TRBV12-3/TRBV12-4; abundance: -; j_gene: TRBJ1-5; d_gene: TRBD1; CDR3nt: TGTGCCAGCAGCTCCGACAGGGAACCAAGTCAGCCCCAGCATTTT; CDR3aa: CASSSDREPSQPQHF
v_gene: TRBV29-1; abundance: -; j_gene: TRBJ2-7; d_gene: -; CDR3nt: TGCAGCGTTAAACAGGGTTGGAACGAGCAGTACTTC; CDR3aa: CSVKQGWNEQYF
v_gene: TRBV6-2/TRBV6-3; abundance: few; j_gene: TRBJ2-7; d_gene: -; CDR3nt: TGTGCCAGCAGTTCCACCCTATCGACAACATCCTACGAGCAGTACTTC; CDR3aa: CASSSTLSTTSYEQYF
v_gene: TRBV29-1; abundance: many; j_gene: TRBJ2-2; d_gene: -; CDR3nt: TGCAGCGTTGAAGATTGGGGTTCTGAGGATTCCACCGGGGAGCTGTTTTTT; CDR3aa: CSVEDWGSEDSTGELFF
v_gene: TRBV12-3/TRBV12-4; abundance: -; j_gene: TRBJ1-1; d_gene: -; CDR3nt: TGTGCCAGCACCCTGACCGCTGAAGCTTTCTTT; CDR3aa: CASTLTAEAFF
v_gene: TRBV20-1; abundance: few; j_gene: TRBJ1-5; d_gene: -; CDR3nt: TGCAGTGCTAGGATAGTTAATCAGCCCCAGCATTTT; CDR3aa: CSARIVNQPQHF
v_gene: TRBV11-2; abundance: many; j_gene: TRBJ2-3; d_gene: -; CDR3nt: TGTGCCAGCAGCTTAGATCCGGGGGCAACAACAGATACGCAGTATTTT; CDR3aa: CASSLDPGATTDTQYF
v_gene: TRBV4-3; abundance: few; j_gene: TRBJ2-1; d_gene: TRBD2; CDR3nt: TGCGCCAGCAGCCAAGTGGGGGGGAATGAGCAGTTCTTC; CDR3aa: CASSQVGGNEQFF
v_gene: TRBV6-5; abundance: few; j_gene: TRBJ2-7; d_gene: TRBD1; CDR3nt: TGTGCCAGCAGTAAGGGACAGGGGTTGTACGAGCAGTACTTC; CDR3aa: CASSKGQGLYEQYF
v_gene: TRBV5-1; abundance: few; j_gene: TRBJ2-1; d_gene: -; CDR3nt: TGCGCCAGCAGCTCGAGCCTCAATGAGCAGTTCTTC; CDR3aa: CASSSSLNEQFF
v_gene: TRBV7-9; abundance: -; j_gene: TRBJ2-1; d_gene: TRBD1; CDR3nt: TGTGCCAGCAGCTGGGGACAGGGGAGCGTTGAGCAGTTCTTC; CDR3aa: CASSWGQGSVEQFF
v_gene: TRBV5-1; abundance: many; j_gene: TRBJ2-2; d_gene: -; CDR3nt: TGCGCCAGCAGCCAGTTTACCGGGGAGCTGTTTTTT; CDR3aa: CASSQFTGELFF